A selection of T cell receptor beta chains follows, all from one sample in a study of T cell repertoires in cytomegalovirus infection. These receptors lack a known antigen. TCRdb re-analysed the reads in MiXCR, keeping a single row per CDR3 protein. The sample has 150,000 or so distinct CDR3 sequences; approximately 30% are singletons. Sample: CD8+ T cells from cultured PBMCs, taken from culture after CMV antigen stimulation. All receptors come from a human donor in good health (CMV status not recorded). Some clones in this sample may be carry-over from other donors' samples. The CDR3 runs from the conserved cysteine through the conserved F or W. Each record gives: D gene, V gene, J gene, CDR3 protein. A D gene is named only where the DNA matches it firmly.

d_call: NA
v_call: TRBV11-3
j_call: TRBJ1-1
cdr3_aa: CASSTDAGERAFF

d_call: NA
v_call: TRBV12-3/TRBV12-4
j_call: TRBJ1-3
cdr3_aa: CASSLEGAARNTIYF

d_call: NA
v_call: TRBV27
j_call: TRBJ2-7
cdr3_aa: CASSLGQLGYEQYF

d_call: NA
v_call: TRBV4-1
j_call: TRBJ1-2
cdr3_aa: CASSRLPGTNYGYTF

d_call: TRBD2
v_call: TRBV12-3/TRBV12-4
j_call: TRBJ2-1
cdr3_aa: CASSRSSGGAYNEQFF

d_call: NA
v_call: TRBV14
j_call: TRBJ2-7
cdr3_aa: CASSQGHEQYF

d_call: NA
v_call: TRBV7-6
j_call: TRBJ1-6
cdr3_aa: CASSANRNSPLHF

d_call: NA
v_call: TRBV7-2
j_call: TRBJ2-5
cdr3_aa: CASRTGTSKQETQYF

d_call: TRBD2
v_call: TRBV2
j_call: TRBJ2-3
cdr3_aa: CASSTTSGAPDTDTQYF

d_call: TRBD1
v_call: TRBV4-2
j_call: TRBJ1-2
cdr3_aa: CASSQPGQQRGNYGYTF

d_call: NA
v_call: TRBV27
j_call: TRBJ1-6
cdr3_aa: CASSPDAGENSPLHF

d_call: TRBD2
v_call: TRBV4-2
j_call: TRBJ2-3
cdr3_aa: CASSPLGGRAVDTQYF

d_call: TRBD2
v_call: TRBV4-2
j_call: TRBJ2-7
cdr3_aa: CASSHTSGGAYEQYF

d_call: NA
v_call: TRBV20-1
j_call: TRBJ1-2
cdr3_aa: CSAHSSRQATNYGYTF

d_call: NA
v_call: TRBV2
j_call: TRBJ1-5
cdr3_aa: CASTRGGSNQPQHF

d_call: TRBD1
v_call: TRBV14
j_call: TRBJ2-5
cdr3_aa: CASSQGDRGTWETQYF

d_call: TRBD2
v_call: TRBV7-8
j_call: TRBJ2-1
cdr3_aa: CASSLDSGRDEQFF

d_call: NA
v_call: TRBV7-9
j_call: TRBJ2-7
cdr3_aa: CASSLVALPYEQYF

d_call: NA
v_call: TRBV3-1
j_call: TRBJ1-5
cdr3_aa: CASSQGIYSNQPQHF

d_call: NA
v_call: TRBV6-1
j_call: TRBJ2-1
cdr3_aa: CASSEAPGRGNEQFF

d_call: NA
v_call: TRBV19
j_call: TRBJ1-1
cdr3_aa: CASSIGWGTRDEAFF

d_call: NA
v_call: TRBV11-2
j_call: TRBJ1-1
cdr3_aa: CASSFVPHDEAFF

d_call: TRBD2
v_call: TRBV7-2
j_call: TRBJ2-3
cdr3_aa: CASSWAGGGTDTQYF

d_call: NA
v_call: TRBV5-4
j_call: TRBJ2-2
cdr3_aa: CASSFPRSTNTGELFF

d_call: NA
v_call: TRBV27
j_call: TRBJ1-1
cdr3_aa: CASLGGLGTEAFF

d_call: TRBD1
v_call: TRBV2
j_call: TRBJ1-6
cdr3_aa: CASLFTDRENSPLHF

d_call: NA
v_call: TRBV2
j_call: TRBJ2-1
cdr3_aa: CASMRGDNEQFF

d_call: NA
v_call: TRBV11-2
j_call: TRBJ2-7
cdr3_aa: CASSFGRRFSYEQYF

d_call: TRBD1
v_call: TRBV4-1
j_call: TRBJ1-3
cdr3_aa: CASSQRQGTMGNTIYF

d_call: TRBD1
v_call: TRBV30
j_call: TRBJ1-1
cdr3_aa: CAWSGGQGITEAFF

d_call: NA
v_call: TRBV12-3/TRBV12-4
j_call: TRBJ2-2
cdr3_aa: CASSFSAGLFF

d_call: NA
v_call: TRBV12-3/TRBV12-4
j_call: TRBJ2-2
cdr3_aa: CASSNGQDPNTGELFF

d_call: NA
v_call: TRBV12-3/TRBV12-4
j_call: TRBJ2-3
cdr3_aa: CASIPGRFDADTQYF

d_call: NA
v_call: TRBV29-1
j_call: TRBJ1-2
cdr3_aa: CSVEGERNYGYTF

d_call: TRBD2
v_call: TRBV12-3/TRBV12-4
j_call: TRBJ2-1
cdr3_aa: CASSSDHRGVYNEQFF

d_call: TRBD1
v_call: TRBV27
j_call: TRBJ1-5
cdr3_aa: CASSGTGFNQPQHF

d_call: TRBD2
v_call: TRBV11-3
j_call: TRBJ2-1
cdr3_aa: CASSRSSGETYNEQFF

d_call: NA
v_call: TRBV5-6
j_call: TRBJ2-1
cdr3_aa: CASSSTQEEQFF

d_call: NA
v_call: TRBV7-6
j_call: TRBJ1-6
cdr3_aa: CASSLDPRALGDNSPLHF

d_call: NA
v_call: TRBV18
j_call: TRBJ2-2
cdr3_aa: CASSFPTTEGFVGELFF

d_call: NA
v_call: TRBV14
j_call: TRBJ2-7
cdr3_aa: CASSPPTGLSYEQYF